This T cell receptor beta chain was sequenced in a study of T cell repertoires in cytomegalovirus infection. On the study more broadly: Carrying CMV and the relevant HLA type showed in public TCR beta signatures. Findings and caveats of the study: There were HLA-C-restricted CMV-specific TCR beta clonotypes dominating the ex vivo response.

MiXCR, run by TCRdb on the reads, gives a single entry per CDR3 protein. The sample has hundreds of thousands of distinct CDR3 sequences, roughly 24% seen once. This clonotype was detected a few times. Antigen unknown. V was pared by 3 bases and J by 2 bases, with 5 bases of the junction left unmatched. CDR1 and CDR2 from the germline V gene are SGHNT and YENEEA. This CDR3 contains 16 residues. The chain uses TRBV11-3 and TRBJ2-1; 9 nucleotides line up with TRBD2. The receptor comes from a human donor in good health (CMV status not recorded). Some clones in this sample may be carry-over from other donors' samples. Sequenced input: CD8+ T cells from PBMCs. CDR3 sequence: CASSFGGGATYNEQFF. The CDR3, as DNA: TGTGCCAGCAGCTTCGGCGGGGGGGCCACCTACAATGAGCAGTTCTTC.